Presented here are 11 T cell receptor beta chains from one specimen sequenced in a study of CD8 T cells in ankylosing spondylitis. TCRdb independently ran MiXCR on the 5' RACE reads; one entry per CDR3 protein. The sample has over 110,000 distinct CDR3 sequences; 7% to 9% are singletons. Material for sequencing was synovial fluid, either unsorted or a sorted T cell fraction (not recorded which). The origin of the receptors is a male donor with ankylosing spondylitis.

This clonotype was counted at least ten times. CDR3 amino acids: CASSLRPSQETQYF. CDR3 in DNA: TGTGCCAGCAGCTTACGGCCCAGTCAAGAGACCCAGTACTTC. The chain combines TRBV7-2 with TRBJ2-5; D not resolved. The CDR3 contains 14 residues. The germline V gene encodes CDR1 SGHTA and CDR2 FQGNSA. The germline V and J ends were trimmed by 2 bases and 2 bases, with 9 bases remaining between them.

V usage is TRBV4-1 and J usage is TRBJ2-5; possibly TRBD2 for D (6 bases). CDR3 length: 15 amino acids. Germline CDR1 reads MGHRA; CDR2 reads YSYEKL. Trimming removed 4 bases at V and 5 bases at J, with 17 bases between. CDR3 bases: TGCGCCAGCAGCCTTCGGGACTCGGACGCCGAGACCCAGTACTTC. Its protein is CASSLRDSDAETQYF.

The chain combines TRBV5-1 with TRBJ2-3; TRBD2 matches 7 bases. There are 14 residues in the CDR3. Germline CDR1 is SGHRS and CDR2 is YFSETQ. V lost 0 bases to trimming and J lost 5 bases; unmatched junction nucleotides: 3. The CDR3 reads CASSLGLAEDTQYF. The DNA of the CDR3 is TGCGCCAGCAGCTTGGGACTAGCTGAAGATACGCAGTATTTT.

This clonotype occurred many times. This chain links TRBV7-2 with TRBJ1-5; no definite D call. The CDR3 covers 15 residues. Trimming cost V 3 bases and J 7 bases, with 16 bases left between them. Germline CDR1 is SGHTA and CDR2 is FQGNSA. The CDR3 reads CASSLRVGQEQPQHF. In DNA, the CDR3 is TGTGCCAGCAGCTTGAGGGTAGGGCAAGAGCAGCCCCAGCATTTT.

The rearrangement joins TRBV5-4 to TRBJ2-5; 9 nucleotides line up with TRBD1. V was clipped by 4 bases and J by 5 bases; unmatched bases: 6. CDR3 length: 14 residues. Germline assignment: CDR1 SGHNT and CDR2 YYREEE (reference sequence). The CDR3 is CASSKDRGGETQYF. In DNA form, the CDR3 reads TGTGCCAGCAGCAAGGACAGGGGTGGGGAGACCCAGTACTTC.

This clonotype was counted many times. The chain carries TRBV4-3 and TRBJ2-1; D assignment may be TRBD1 or TRBD2 (5 bases each). There are 16 residues in the CDR3. Germline CDR1 LGHNA, CDR2 YSLEER. Trimming pared 3 bases from V and 5 bases from J, leaving 17 bases between. CDR3 sequence (DNA): TGCGCCAGCAGCCATCGGGACCCCTACTTGGACAATGAGCAGTTCTTC. Translation: CASSHRDPYLDNEQFF.

This clonotype has a count of ten or more. J is TRBJ1-1 and V is TRBV7-2; no reliable D call. The ends were cut back, 3 bases at V and 5 bases at J, with 13 bases in the middle. The CDR3 runs 14 residues. Germline V gene lookup returns CDR1 SGHTA and CDR2 FQGNSA. In DNA, the CDR3 is TGTGCCAGCAGCTTCCAAGGTATGGAGACTGAAGCTTTCTTT. Translation: CASSFQGMETEAFF.

This chain links TRBV9 with TRBJ2-5, with D possibly matching TRBD1 (5 bases). CDR3 length: 13 amino acids. The V end was cut by 2 bases, the J end by 2 bases, with 7 bases between. Looked up from germline, CDR1 is SGDLS and CDR2 is YYNGEE. CDR3 amino acids: CASSVNRQETQYF. The CDR3 DNA reads as TGTGCCAGCAGCGTTAACAGGCAAGAGACCCAGTACTTC. The full variable domain, its missing parts supplied by reference TRBV9 and TRBJ2-5, is DSGVTQTPKHLITATGQRVTLRCSPRSGDLSVYWYQQSLDQGLQFLIQYYNGEERAKGNILERFSAQQFPDLHSELNLSSLELGDSALYFCASSVNRQETQYFGPGTRLLVL.

In regard to this clonotype: Given the absence of the conserved phenylalanine or tryptophan at the CDR3 end, a read error is likely. The DNA is omitted, as the CDR3 cannot be located on it reliably, and the CDR3 follows TCRdb's listing. The V and J genes are TRBV20-1 and TRBJ2-3; the table's D gene call, TRBD1, was not cross checked with the DNA. 12 amino acids form the CDR3, both terminal residues included. Germline V gene sequence: CDR1 DFQATT, CDR2 SNEGSKA (reference sequence). CDR3 region: CSARGDRDKNLY.

The CDR3 loop reads CASSYYSSGQYF. In nucleotides, the CDR3 is TGTGCCAGCAGTTACTACTCGTCTGGGCAGTACTTC. The V and J genes are TRBV6-2 or TRBV6-3 and TRBJ2-5; D call uncertain. CDR3 length equals 12 residues. The V end was cut by 1 base, the J end by 11 bases, with 11 bases between. Germline lookup yields CDR1 MNHEY and CDR2 SVGEGT.

This clonotype was counted many times. The chain carries TRBV2 and TRBJ1-5; TRBD1 aligns across 9 bases. The CDR3 spans 13 residues. Germline V gene data show CDR1 as SNHLY and CDR2 as FYNNEI. J was trimmed by 7 bases and V by 6 bases; bases with no gene match: 4. CDR3 sequence (DNA): TGTGCCAGCAGACGTACAGGGGGCCAGCCCCAGCATTTT. This gives the protein CASRRTGGQPQHF.